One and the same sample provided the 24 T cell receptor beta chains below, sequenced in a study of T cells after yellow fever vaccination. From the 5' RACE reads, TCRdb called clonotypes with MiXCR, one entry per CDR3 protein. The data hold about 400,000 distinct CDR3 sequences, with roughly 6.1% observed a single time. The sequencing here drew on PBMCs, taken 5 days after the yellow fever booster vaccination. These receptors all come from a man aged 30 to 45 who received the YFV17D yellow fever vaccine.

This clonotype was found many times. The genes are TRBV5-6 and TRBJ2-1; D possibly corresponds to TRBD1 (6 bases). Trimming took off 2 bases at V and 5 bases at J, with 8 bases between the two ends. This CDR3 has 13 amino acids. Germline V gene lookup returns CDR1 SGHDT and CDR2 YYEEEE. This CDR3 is CASSLGTHNEQFF. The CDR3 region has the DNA TGTGCCAGCAGCTTAGGGACACACAATGAGCAGTTCTTC.

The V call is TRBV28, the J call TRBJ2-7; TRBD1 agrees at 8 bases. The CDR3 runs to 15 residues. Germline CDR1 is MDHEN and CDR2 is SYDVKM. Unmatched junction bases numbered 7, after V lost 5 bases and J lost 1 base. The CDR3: CASSPPGGLSYEQYF. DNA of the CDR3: TGTGCCAGCAGTCCTCCAGGGGGCCTTTCCTACGAGCAGTACTTC. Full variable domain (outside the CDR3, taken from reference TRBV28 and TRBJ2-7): DVKVTQSSRYLVKRTGEKVFLECVQDMDHENMFWYRQDPGLGLRLIYFSYDVKMKEKGDIPEGYSVSREKKERFSLILESASTNQTSMYLCASSPPGGLSYEQYFGPGTRLTVT.

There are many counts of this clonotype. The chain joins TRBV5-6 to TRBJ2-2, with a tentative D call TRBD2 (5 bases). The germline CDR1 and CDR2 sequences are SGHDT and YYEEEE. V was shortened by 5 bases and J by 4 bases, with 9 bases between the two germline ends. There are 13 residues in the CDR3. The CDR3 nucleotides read TGTGCCAGCAGACTAGGTTCCACCGGGGAGCTGTTTTTT. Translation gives CASRLGSTGELFF.

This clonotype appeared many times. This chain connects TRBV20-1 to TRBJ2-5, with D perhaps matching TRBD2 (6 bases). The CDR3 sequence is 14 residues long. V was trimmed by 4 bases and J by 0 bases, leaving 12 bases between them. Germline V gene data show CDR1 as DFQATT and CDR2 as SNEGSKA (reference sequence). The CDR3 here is CSAKSSANQETQYF. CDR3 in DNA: TGCAGTGCTAAATCTAGCGCCAACCAAGAGACCCAGTACTTC.

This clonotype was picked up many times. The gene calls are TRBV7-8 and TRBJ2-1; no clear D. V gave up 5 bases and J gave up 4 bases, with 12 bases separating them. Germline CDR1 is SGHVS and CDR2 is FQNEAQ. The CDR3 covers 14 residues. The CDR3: CASSPEPAYNEQFF. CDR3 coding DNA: TGTGCCAGCAGCCCGGAGCCAGCTTACAATGAGCAGTTCTTC.

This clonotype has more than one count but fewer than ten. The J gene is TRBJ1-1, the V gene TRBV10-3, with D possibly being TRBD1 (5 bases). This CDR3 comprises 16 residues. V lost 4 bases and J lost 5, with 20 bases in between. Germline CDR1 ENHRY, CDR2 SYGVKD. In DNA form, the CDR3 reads TGTGCCATCAGTGTAGGGGTTGGGGCGCTCGGGACTGAAGCTTTCTTT. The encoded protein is CAISVGVGALGTEAFF.

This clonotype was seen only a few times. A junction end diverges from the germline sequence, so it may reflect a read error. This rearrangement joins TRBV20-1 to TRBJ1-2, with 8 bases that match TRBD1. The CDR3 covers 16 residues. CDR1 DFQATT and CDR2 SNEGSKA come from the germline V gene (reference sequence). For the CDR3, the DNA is TGCTGTGCTAGAGGGGGCGTGGGACAGGAGGCCTATGGCTACACCTTC. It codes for CCARGGVGQEAYGYTF.

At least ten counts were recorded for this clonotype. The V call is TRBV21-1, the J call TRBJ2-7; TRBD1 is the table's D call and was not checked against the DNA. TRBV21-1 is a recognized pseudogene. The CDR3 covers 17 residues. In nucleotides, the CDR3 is TGTGCCAGCAGCCCCCCCACGGGACGTCAAGGGGGGGCCGAGCAGTACTTC. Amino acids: CASSPPTGRQGGAEQYF.

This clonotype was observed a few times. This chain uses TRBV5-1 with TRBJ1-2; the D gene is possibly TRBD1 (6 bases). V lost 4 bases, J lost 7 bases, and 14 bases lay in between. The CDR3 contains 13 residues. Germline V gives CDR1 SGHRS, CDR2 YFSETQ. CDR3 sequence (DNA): TGCGCCAGCAGCAGCACAGGGATCGGTGGCTACACCTTC. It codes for CASSSTGIGGYTF.

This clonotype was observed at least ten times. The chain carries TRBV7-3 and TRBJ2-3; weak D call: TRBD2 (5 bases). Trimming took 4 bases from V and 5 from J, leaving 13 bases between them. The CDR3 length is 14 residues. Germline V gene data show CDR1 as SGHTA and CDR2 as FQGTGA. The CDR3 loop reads CASSYSGMGDTQYF. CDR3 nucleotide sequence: TGTGCCAGCAGCTACTCGGGGATGGGAGATACGCAGTATTTT.

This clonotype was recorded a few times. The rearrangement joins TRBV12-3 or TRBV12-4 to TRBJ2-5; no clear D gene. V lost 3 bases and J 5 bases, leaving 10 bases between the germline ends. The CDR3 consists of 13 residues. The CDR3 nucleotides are TGTGCCAGCAGTTTGTGGGCTGGGGAGACCCAGTACTTC. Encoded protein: CASSLWAGETQYF.

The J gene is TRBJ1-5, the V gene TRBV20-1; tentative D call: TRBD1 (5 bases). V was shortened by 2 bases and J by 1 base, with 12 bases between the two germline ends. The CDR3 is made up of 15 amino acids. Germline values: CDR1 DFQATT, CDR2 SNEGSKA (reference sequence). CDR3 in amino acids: CSARTLRDSNQPQHF. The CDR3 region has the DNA TGCAGTGCTAGAACCCTCCGGGACAGCAATCAGCCCCAGCATTTT.

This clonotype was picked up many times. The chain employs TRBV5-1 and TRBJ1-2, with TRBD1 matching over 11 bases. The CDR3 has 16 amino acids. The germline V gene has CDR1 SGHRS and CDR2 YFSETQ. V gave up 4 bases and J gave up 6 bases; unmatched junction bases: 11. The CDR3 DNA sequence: TGCGCCAGCAGCCCATCCCGGACAGGGGGCATCAATGGCTACACCTTC. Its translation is CASSPSRTGGINGYTF.

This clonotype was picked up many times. Here the CDR3 DNA reads TGTGCCAGCAGTTTAGCGGAGCGCATGGGGCAGTTCTTC. It yields the protein CASSLAERMGQFF. The chain combines TRBV12-3 or TRBV12-4 with TRBJ2-1; D is uncertain. The CDR3 spans 13 residues. V dropped 0 bases and J dropped 12 bases, with 12 bases sitting between them.

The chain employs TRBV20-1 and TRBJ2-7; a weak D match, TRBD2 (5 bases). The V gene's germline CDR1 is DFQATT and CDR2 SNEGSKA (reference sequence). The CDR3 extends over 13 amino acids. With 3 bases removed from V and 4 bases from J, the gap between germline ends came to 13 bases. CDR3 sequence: CSASYRAAYEQYF. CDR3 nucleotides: TGCAGTGCTAGTTACCGAGCGGCATACGAGCAGTACTTC.

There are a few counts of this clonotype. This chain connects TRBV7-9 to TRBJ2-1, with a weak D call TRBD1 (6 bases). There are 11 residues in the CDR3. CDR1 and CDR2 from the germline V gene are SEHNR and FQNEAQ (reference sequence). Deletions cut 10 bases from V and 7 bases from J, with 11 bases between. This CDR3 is CAIPQGNEQFF. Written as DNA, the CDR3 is TGTGCCATCCCACAGGGAAATGAGCAGTTCTTC. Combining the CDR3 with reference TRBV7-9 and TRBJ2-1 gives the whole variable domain DTGVSQNPRHKITKRGQNVTFRCDPISEHNRLYWYRQTLGQGPEFLTYFQNEAQLEKSRLLSDRFSAERPKGSFSTLEIQRTEQGDSAMYLCAIPQGNEQFFGPGTRLTVL.

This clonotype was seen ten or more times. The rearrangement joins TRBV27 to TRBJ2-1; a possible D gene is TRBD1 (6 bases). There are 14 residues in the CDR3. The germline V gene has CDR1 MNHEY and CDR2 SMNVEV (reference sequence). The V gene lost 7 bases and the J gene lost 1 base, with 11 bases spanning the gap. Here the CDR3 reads CASKGTSSYNEQFF. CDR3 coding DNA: TGTGCCAGCAAAGGGACATCTTCCTACAATGAGCAGTTCTTC.

The CDR3 reads CASSLSTSGNGKYNEQFF. As DNA, the CDR3 is TGTGCCAGCAGCTTATCCACTAGCGGGAACGGCAAATACAATGAGCAGTTCTTC. The chain uses TRBV11-2 and TRBJ2-1; 10 bases are a match to TRBD2. CDR3 length equals 18 residues. Unmatched junction bases numbered 11, after V lost 2 bases and J lost 4 bases. CDR1 is SGHAT and CDR2 is FQNNGV in the germline V gene.

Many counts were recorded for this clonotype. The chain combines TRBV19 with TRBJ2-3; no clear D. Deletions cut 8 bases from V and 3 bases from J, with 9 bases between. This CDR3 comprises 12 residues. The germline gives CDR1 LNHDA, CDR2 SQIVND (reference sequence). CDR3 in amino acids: CASGKKTDTQYF. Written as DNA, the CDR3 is TGTGCCAGTGGGAAGAAAACAGATACGCAGTATTTT. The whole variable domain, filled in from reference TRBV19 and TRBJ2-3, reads DGGITQSPKYLFRKEGQNVTLSCEQNLNHDAMYWYRQDPGQGLRLIYYSQIVNDFQKGDIAEGYSVSREKKESFPLTVTSAQKNPTAFYLCASGKKTDTQYFGPGTRLTVL.

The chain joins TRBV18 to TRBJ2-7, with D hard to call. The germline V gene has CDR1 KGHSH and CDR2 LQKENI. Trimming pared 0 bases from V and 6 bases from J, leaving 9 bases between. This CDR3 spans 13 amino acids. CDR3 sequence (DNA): TGTGCCAGCTCACCACCGGGCCCTTCCGAGCAGTACTTC. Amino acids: CASSPPGPSEQYF.

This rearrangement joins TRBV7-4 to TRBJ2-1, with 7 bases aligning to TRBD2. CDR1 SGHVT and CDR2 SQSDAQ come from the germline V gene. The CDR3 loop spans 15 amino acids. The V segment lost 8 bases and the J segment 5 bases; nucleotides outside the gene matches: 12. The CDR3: CASCLELAVNNEQFF. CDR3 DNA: TGTGCCAGCTGCCTGGAGCTAGCGGTCAACAATGAGCAGTTCTTC.

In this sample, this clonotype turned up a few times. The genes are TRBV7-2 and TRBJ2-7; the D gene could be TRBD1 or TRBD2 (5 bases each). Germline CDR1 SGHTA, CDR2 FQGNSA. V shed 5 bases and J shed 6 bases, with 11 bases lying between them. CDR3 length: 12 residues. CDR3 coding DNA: TGTGCCAGCAGCCGGTGGGACGGCGAGCAGTACTTC. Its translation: CASSRWDGEQYF.

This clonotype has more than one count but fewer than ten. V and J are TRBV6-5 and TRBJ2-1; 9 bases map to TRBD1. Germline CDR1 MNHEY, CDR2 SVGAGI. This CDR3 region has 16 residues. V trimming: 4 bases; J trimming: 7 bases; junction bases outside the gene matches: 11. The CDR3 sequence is CASSSPHGQGSNEQFF. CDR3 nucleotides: TGTGCCAGCAGTTCTCCTCATGGACAGGGGTCAAATGAGCAGTTCTTC.

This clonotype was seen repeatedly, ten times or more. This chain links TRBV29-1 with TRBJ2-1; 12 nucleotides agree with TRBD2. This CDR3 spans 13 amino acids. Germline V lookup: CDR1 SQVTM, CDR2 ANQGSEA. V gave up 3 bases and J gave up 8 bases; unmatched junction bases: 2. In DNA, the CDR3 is TGCAGCGTTGATCTAGCGGGAGGGTATGAGCAGTTCTTC. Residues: CSVDLAGGYEQFF.